One and the same sample provided the 30 T cell receptor beta chains below, sequenced in a study of blood T cell repertoires in COVID-19. The assay was immunoSEQ multiplex PCR, and TCRdb's table has in-frame clones only and misses some. The sample yields over 350,000 clones, around nine tenths seen once. The source material was peripheral blood. These receptors were taken from a woman in her twenties or thirties with acute or convalescent COVID-19.

This chain joins TRBV5-1 and TRBJ1-1, with D hard to call. The germline V gene encodes CDR1 SGHRS and CDR2 YFSETQ. The CDR3 totals 15 residues. Trimming pared 4 bases from V and 7 bases from J, leaving 20 bases between. Here the CDR3 reads CASSPGPAHQFEAFF. In DNA form, the CDR3 reads TGCGCCAGCAGCCCTGGGCCAGCACATCAGTTTGAAGCTTTCTTT.

The sample holds one count of this clone. The chain joins TRBV4-2 to TRBJ1-1; D is possibly TRBD1 (5 bases). Germline V gene lookup returns CDR1 LGHNA and CDR2 YNFKEQ. V shed 0 bases and J shed 6 bases, with 11 bases lying between them. CDR3 length equals 14 residues. This chain's CDR3 is CASSQDWGRPEAFF. As DNA, the CDR3 is TGTGCCAGCAGCCAAGATTGGGGGAGGCCTGAAGCTTTCTTT.

This clone has more than one count but fewer than ten. This chain's CDR3 is CASSEDIRTDTQYF. Here the CDR3 DNA reads TGCGCCAGCAGTGAGGACATCCGCACAGATACGCAGTATTTT. The chain is built from TRBV10-1 and TRBJ2-3; no clear D gene. Germline values: CDR1 WNHNN, CDR2 SYGVQD (reference sequence). V gave up 2 bases and J gave up 1 base, with 7 bases separating them. The CDR3 has 14 amino acids.

This chain connects TRBV21-1 to TRBJ1-1; TRBD1, as called in the table, went unchecked against the DNA. TRBV21-1 corresponds to a pseudogene. This CDR3 has 14 amino acids. The CDR3 nucleotides read TGTGCCAGCAATGAACAGGGCTCTAACACTGAAGCTTTCTTT. It is translated as CASNEQGSNTEAFF.

J is TRBJ2-2 and V is TRBV12-5; D possibly corresponds to TRBD1 (5 bases). CDR1 LGHNT and CDR2 FRNRAP come from the germline V gene. The length of the CDR3 is 17 residues. Trimming took off 4 bases at V and 3 bases at J, with 18 bases between the two ends. CDR3 in DNA: TGTGCTAGTGGTTCCCCTGGGGCAGGGATGGACACCGGGGAGCTGTTTTTT. Its translation: CASGSPGAGMDTGELFF.

Comments on this clone: Other DNA variants within this sample encode the same CDR3. This chain uses TRBV20-1 with TRBJ2-5; no clear D. The ends were cut back, 4 bases at V and 2 bases at J, with 5 bases in the middle. Germline assignment: CDR1 DFQATT and CDR2 SNEGSKA (reference sequence). The CDR3 runs to 11 residues. The CDR3 nucleotides read TGCAGTGCTACGAGACAAGAGACCCAGTACTTC. Protein: CSATRQETQYF.

Only a few counts were recorded for this clone. The chain is built from TRBV6-1 and TRBJ1-5, with TRBD1 matching 9 bases. Germline CDR1 MNHNS, CDR2 SASEGT. V shed 0 bases and J 6 bases; nucleotides not matched to a gene: 3. The CDR3 consists of 15 residues. CDR3 coding DNA: TGTGCCAGCAGTGAAGCACAGGGGGCAAGTCAGCCCCAGCATTTT. Translation: CASSEAQGASQPQHF.

This clone has just one count. The chain couples TRBV13 to TRBJ2-3, with 10 positions matching TRBD2. J was trimmed by 1 base and V by 4 bases; bases with no gene match: 5. The CDR3 loop spans 16 amino acids. Germline loops: CDR1 PRHDT, CDR2 FYEKMQ (reference sequence). In nucleotides, the CDR3 is TGTGCCAGCAGCTACTTAGCGGGGGGACGCACAGATACGCAGTATTTT. Translated, it gives CASSYLAGGRTDTQYF.

The V gene is TRBV11-3, the J gene TRBJ2-3; D unclear. CDR3 length equals 15 residues. Germline CDR1 and CDR2: SGHNT and YENEEA. The V and J ends lost 3 bases and 1 base respectively, with 11 bases between them. CDR3 loop: CASSFGGSRTDTQYF. In DNA form, the CDR3 reads TGTGCCAGCAGCTTCGGCGGCAGCCGCACAGATACGCAGTATTTT.

This clone was detected only once. This sequence joins TRBV12-3 or TRBV12-4 and TRBJ2-2; D is unclear. V dropped 10 bases and J dropped 5 bases, with 5 bases sitting between them. The CDR3 length is 10 residues. The CDR3 protein is CAIGTGELFF. The CDR3 nucleotides are TGTGCCATCGGGACCGGGGAGCTGTTTTTT.

The DNA of the CDR3 is TGTGCCACCAGCAGAGAGGGGACTAGCTCCTACGAGCAGTACTTC. This codes for CATSREGTSSYEQYF. V usage is TRBV15 and J usage is TRBJ2-7; 8 bases are a match to TRBD2. Trimming at V came to 0 bases and at J to 0 bases, leaving 1 base not matched to a gene. The CDR3 totals 15 residues. Germline-derived CDR1 and CDR2 are LNHNV and YYDKDF (reference sequence).

The V and J genes are TRBV2 and TRBJ1-6; D unclear. CDR1 is SNHLY, CDR2 FYNNEI, per germline. The CDR3 totals 13 residues. Between the trimmed V and J ends, which lost 5 bases and 3 bases, there was a span of 5 bases. The CDR3 protein is CASSRDYNSPLHF. CDR3 DNA: TGTGCCAGCAGTAGAGACTATAATTCACCCCTCCACTTT.

The chain couples TRBV6-2 or TRBV6-3 to TRBJ1-5, with 7 bases matching TRBD1. This CDR3 spans 15 amino acids. Per the germline V gene, CDR1 is MNHEY and CDR2 is SVGEGT. The ends lost 6 bases at V and 4 bases at J; junction bases unmatched: 9. CDR3 bases: TGTGCCAGCAGCGGACAGGACCCACAAAATCAGCCCCAGCATTTT. Its translation is CASSGQDPQNQPQHF.

The rearrangement uses TRBV6-5 and TRBJ2-5; 7 bases are shared with TRBD1. The germline V gene has CDR1 MNHEY and CDR2 SVGAGI. J was trimmed by 4 bases and V by 5 bases; bases with no gene match: 4. The CDR3 runs 13 residues. As DNA, the CDR3 is TGTGCCAGCAGTCCTCACAGGGGAGAGACCCAGTACTTC. This gives the protein CASSPHRGETQYF.

This clone was picked up one time. The rearrangement uses TRBV19 and TRBJ1-5, with D possibly TRBD1 on 6 matching bases. This CDR3 is 15 amino acids long. V shed 3 bases and J shed 2 bases, with 11 bases lying between them. Germline assignment: CDR1 LNHDA and CDR2 SQIVND (reference sequence). This CDR3 is CASSMIQGRNQPQHF. In DNA, the CDR3 is TGTGCCAGTAGTATGATTCAGGGGCGCAATCAGCCCCAGCATTTT.

The chain uses TRBV28 and TRBJ1-2, with TRBD1 matching over 7 bases. The CDR3 covers 14 residues. Germline-derived CDR1 and CDR2 are MDHEN and SYDVKM. The V gene end was trimmed by 3 bases and the J gene end by 2 bases; junction bases not matched to a gene: 3. CDR3 sequence reads: CASSFGRGNYGYTF. The CDR3 nucleotides are TGTGCCAGCAGTTTCGGCAGGGGGAACTATGGCTACACCTTC.

The V gene is TRBV28, the J gene TRBJ1-5; 7 nucleotides align to TRBD1. Germline CDR1 reads MDHEN; CDR2 reads SYDVKM. The CDR3 totals 14 residues. The V gene end was trimmed by 8 bases and the J gene end by 3 bases; junction bases not matched to a gene: 7. The CDR3 nucleotides read TGTGCCAGCGCCTGGGACAGAGACAATCAGCCCCAGCATTTT. Translating it yields CASAWDRDNQPQHF.

This clone was recorded only once. The chain employs TRBV9 and TRBJ2-5; possibly TRBD1 for D (5 bases). This CDR3 is built from 16 residues. CDR1 and CDR2 from the germline V gene are SGDLS and YYNGEE. V gave up 0 bases and J gave up 0 bases, with 12 bases separating them. CDR3 nucleotide sequence: TGTGCCAGCAGCGTAGGACGGACATGGTACCAAGAGACCCAGTACTTC. Amino acid sequence: CASSVGRTWYQETQYF.

V and J are TRBV5-1 and TRBJ2-3, with D possibly being TRBD1 (5 bases). This CDR3 region has 14 residues. CDR1 is SGHRS and CDR2 is YFSETQ in the germline V gene. Deletions cut 4 bases from V and 0 bases from J, with 9 bases between. This CDR3 is CASSLGPSTDTQYF. CDR3 coding DNA: TGCGCCAGCAGCCTGGGGCCCAGCACAGATACGCAGTATTTT.

The chain combines TRBV9 with TRBJ1-4; 8 positions agree with TRBD1. The germline gives CDR1 SGDLS, CDR2 YYNGEE. This CDR3 is built from 16 residues. V lost 3 bases and J lost 5; bases outside the gene matches: 9. CDR3 nucleotides: TGTGCCAGCAGCGCCACCCGGGACAGGCGGAATGAAAAACTGTTTTTT. Protein product: CASSATRDRRNEKLFF.

This chain links TRBV10-3 with TRBJ2-5; 11 bases agree with TRBD2. V was clipped by 0 bases and J by 5 bases; unmatched bases: 8. CDR3 size: 17 residues. CDR1 and CDR2 from the germline V gene are ENHRY and SYGVKD. The DNA for the CDR3 is TGTGCCATCAGTGAGTCACAAGTAGCGGGGGGGTTCGAGACCCAGTACTTC. Protein product: CAISESQVAGGFETQYF.

V gene TRBV4-1 combines with J gene TRBJ1-5, with 10 bases matching TRBD1. Germline V CDR1 and CDR2: MGHRA, YSYEKL. With 3 bases clipped from V and 7 bases from J, the junction kept 9 bases outside the gene matches. The CDR3 is 16 residues long. The CDR3 DNA sequence: TGCGCCAGCAGCCAGGCTCCGGGACAGGGGCTGCAGCCCCAGCATTTT. Protein sequence: CASSQAPGQGLQPQHF.

The genes are TRBV4-1 and TRBJ1-1; D is unresolved. Germline CDR1 and CDR2: MGHRA and YSYEKL. The CDR3 is made up of 13 amino acids. V lost 1 base and J lost 3, with 6 bases in between. CDR3 loop: CASSQAGDTEAFF. The CDR3 DNA is TGCGCCAGCAGCCAAGCTGGAGACACTGAAGCTTTCTTT.

This chain connects TRBV6-5 to TRBJ2-3; D gene ambiguous. V lost 0 bases to trimming and J lost 1 base, with 8 bases between them. Germline V CDR1 and CDR2: MNHEY, SVGAGI. This CDR3 is 15 amino acids long. The CDR3 protein is CASSYSGHGTDTQYF. In nucleotides, the CDR3 is TGTGCCAGCAGTTACTCGGGCCACGGCACAGATACGCAGTATTTT.

The chain recombines TRBV6-1 with TRBJ1-2; perhaps TRBD1 as D (6 bases). The CDR3 covers 16 residues. V lost 3 bases, J lost 5 bases, and 19 bases lay in between. Germline-derived CDR1 and CDR2 are MNHNS and SASEGT. The chain's CDR3 is CASSEGQAGGGYGYTF. CDR3 in DNA: TGTGCCAGCAGTGAGGGACAAGCCGGGGGAGGGTATGGCTACACCTTC.

V is TRBV30 and J is TRBJ1-2; D is perhaps TRBD1 (5 bases). This CDR3 has 13 amino acids. Germline loops: CDR1 GTSNPN, CDR2 SVGIG (reference sequence). With 4 bases removed from V and 3 bases from J, the gap between germline ends came to 12 bases. CDR3 sequence: CAWMGPPYYGYTF. The CDR3 DNA reads as TGTGCCTGGATGGGGCCCCCCTACTATGGCTACACCTTC.

The chain is built from TRBV28 and TRBJ2-7; D remains ambiguous. Trimming shortened V by 3 bases and J by 7 bases, and 4 bases separated the two germline ends. The CDR3 has 10 amino acids. Germline CDR1 MDHEN, CDR2 SYDVKM. The CDR3 loop reads CASSFREQYF. CDR3 sequence (DNA): TGTGCCAGCAGTTTCCGGGAGCAGTACTTC.

The chain combines TRBV5-1 with TRBJ2-5; 7 bases are a match to TRBD2. The CDR3 loop spans 14 amino acids. CDR1 is SGHRS and CDR2 is YFSETQ in the germline V gene. V gave up 0 bases and J gave up 2 bases; unmatched junction bases: 1. The CDR3 DNA follows: TGCGCCAGCAGCTTGGGCGGGAGTCAAGAGACCCAGTACTTC. Residues: CASSLGGSQETQYF.

The chain couples TRBV10-3 to TRBJ1-4; 7 nucleotides line up with TRBD1. The CDR3 runs to 15 residues. J was trimmed by 7 bases and V by 5 bases; bases with no gene match: 10. The germline V gene encodes CDR1 ENHRY and CDR2 SYGVKD. CDR3 nucleotides: TGTGCCATCAGTAATTCCCAGGGGGGATTTGAAAAACTGTTTTTT. Translation: CAISNSQGGFEKLFF.

The CDR3 reads CASRQTELNTEAFF. The CDR3 DNA follows: TGTGCCAGCAGGCAGACAGAGCTTAACACTGAAGCTTTCTTT. The chain is built from TRBV6-5 and TRBJ1-1; TRBD1 is a possible D gene (5 bases). CDR1 MNHEY and CDR2 SVGAGI come from the germline V gene. V lost 6 bases and J lost 2, with 13 bases in between. The CDR3 loop spans 14 amino acids.